This passage covers 31 T cell receptor beta chains from one sample sequenced in a study of blood T cell repertoires in COVID-19. Data came from immunoSEQ multiplex PCR; TCRdb stores just in-frame clones and leaves some out. This table holds roughly 43,000 clones, over 75% found once. The sequenced sample was peripheral blood. The receptors were sampled from a human donor in a cohort sampled during active COVID-19.

The chain joins TRBV11-1 to TRBJ1-6; TRBD1 matches at 7 bases. Germline CDR1 and CDR2: SGHAT and FQDESV (reference sequence). The CDR3 has 13 amino acids. Trimming removed 6 bases from V and 10 bases from J; junction bases left unmatched: 6. CDR3 DNA sequence: TGTGCCAGCAGTGAACAGGGGACGTCACCCCTCCACTTT. Translated, it gives CASSEQGTSPLHF.

This rearrangement joins TRBV2 to TRBJ2-3; 8 bases line up with TRBD1. V trimming: 3 bases; J trimming: 5 bases; junction bases outside the gene matches: 4. This CDR3 has 14 residues. Germline-derived CDR1 and CDR2 are SNHLY and FYNNEI. Written as DNA, the CDR3 is TGTGCCAGCAGTGACAGGACAGGGAAAGATACGCAGTATTTT. It encodes CASSDRTGKDTQYF. Using reference TRBV2 and TRBJ2-3 for the parts outside the CDR3, the full variable domain is EPEVTQTPSHQVTQMGQEVILRCVPISNHLYFYWYRQILGQKVEFLVSFYNNEISEKSEIFDDQFSVERPDGSNFTLKIRSTKLEDSAMYFCASSDRTGKDTQYFGPGTRLTVL.

The V and J genes are TRBV5-1 and TRBJ1-1, with a possible D match to TRBD1 (6 bases). The CDR3 runs to 13 residues. V was cut by 0 bases and J by 8 bases, with 11 bases left in between. CDR1 and CDR2 (germline): SGHRS, YFSETQ. Here the CDR3 reads CASSLERGREAFF. Written as DNA, the CDR3 is TGCGCCAGCAGCTTGGAGCGGGGGCGAGAAGCTTTCTTT.

J is TRBJ2-1 and V is TRBV19, with 8 bases that match TRBD1. J gave up 6 bases and V 2 bases, and 0 bases lay outside the gene matches. The CDR3 has 13 residues. Germline-derived CDR1 and CDR2 are LNHDA and SQIVND (reference sequence). CDR3 residues: CASSITGGNEQFF. The CDR3 coding sequence is TGTGCCAGTAGTATAACAGGGGGCAATGAGCAGTTCTTC. Full variable domain (missing parts from reference TRBV19 and TRBJ2-1): DGGITQSPKYLFRKEGQNVTLSCEQNLNHDAMYWYRQDPGQGLRLIYYSQIVNDFQKGDIAEGYSVSREKKESFPLTVTSAQKNPTAFYLCASSITGGNEQFFGPGTRLTVL.

The gene calls are TRBV7-2 and TRBJ2-1; D remains ambiguous. This CDR3 contains 15 residues. Trimming removed 3 bases at V and 10 bases at J, with 19 bases between. CDR1 and CDR2 (germline): SGHTA, FQGNSA. CDR3: CASSLVRAEAGEQFF. The CDR3 DNA sequence: TGTGCCAGCAGCTTGGTGAGAGCCGAGGCCGGGGAGCAGTTCTTC.

The chain joins TRBV15 to TRBJ2-5; the match to TRBD2 covers 7 bases. V lost 5 bases and J lost 4; bases outside the gene matches: 16. CDR1 and CDR2 from the germline V gene are LNHNV and YYDKDF (reference sequence). This CDR3 region has 17 residues. This CDR3 is CATSDPGLADHGETQYF. The CDR3 coding sequence is TGTGCCACCAGCGATCCCGGGCTAGCGGACCACGGAGAGACCCAGTACTTC.

The V and J genes are TRBV2 and TRBJ2-3, with TRBD2 matching 8 bases. CDR3 length: 14 residues. CDR1 and CDR2 from the germline V gene are SNHLY and FYNNEI. After removal of 6 bases from V and 4 bases from J, the junction contained 6 bases not matched to a gene. The CDR3 loop reads CASSGGAYADTQYF. The CDR3, as DNA: TGTGCCAGCAGCGGGGGGGCCTATGCAGATACGCAGTATTTT.

The V call is TRBV3-1 (or the pseudogene TRBV3-2), the J call TRBJ2-3; D possibly corresponds to TRBD2 (7 bases). CDR1 and CDR2 (germline): LGHDT, YNNKEL (reference sequence). Trimming shortened V by 2 bases and J by 5 bases, and 17 bases separated the two germline ends. The CDR3 spans 16 residues. CDR3 amino acids: CASSQNWAGAGDTQYF. CDR3 bases: TGTGCCAGCAGCCAAAATTGGGCGGGGGCAGGAGATACGCAGTATTTT.

The rearrangement links TRBV24-1 to TRBJ2-7; 11 positions match TRBD1. The germline CDR1 and CDR2 sequences are KGHDR and SFDVKD. The V and J ends lost 2 bases and 3 bases, in that order; junction bases with no gene match: 2. The CDR3 spans 15 residues. CDR3: CATSDSGTGGYEQYF. CDR3 DNA: TGTGCCACCAGTGATTCCGGGACAGGGGGCTACGAGCAGTACTTC.

V usage is TRBV28 and J usage is TRBJ1-3; D is perhaps TRBD1 (6 bases). CDR3 length: 17 amino acids. CDR1 and CDR2 from the germline V gene are MDHEN and SYDVKM. The germline V and J ends were trimmed by 0 bases and 1 base, with 13 bases remaining between them. As DNA, the CDR3 is TGTGCCAGCAGTTTATGGTCAGGGGTAGGGTCTGGAAACACCATATATTTT. Protein sequence: CASSLWSGVGSGNTIYF.

The chain combines TRBV4-1 with TRBJ1-4, with TRBD1 matching over 9 bases. The CDR3 runs to 18 residues. Trimming cost V 4 bases and J 3 bases; bases outside gene matches: 12. CDR1 is MGHRA and CDR2 is YSYEKL in the germline V gene. CDR3 sequence (DNA): TGCGCCAGCAGCCCTTACGTGGGGACAGGGCCGGCTAATGAAAAACTGTTTTTT. It is translated as CASSPYVGTGPANEKLFF.

A few counts support this clone. This chain connects TRBV4-1 to TRBJ2-7; D is undetermined. The germline V gene encodes CDR1 MGHRA and CDR2 YSYEKL. The CDR3 is 13 residues long. Trimming left V 1 base short and J 3 bases short, with 7 bases between. This CDR3 is CASSQGARYEQYF. The CDR3 coding sequence is TGCGCCAGCAGCCAAGGGGCCCGCTACGAGCAGTACTTC.

The V gene is TRBV5-1, the J gene TRBJ1-1, with TRBD1 as a possible D gene (6 bases). Germline-derived CDR1 and CDR2 are SGHRS and YFSETQ. The CDR3 spans 13 residues. Trimming removed 3 bases from V and 6 bases from J, with 12 bases in between. The DNA for the CDR3 is TGCGCCAGCAGCTCCGGGACACGGGCTGAAGCTTTCTTT. It encodes CASSSGTRAEAFF.

V is TRBV4-2 and J is TRBJ2-3; 8 nucleotides agree with TRBD1. The CDR3 consists of 15 residues. V lost 1 base and J lost 3; bases outside the gene matches: 3. The germline CDR1 and CDR2 sequences are LGHNA and YNFKEQ. The CDR3 protein is CASSQGTGMTDTQYF. CDR3 coding DNA: TGTGCCAGCAGCCAAGGGACAGGGATGACAGATACGCAGTATTTT.

The V call is TRBV15, the J call TRBJ2-7, with TRBD1 identical over 7 bases. The CDR3 runs 14 residues. After removal of 3 bases from V and 2 bases from J, the junction contained 4 bases not matched to a gene. Germline-derived CDR1 and CDR2 are LNHNV and YYDKDF (reference sequence). The chain's CDR3 is CATSSRDSPYEQYF. For the CDR3, the DNA is TGTGCCACCAGCAGTAGGGACAGTCCCTACGAGCAGTACTTC.

J is TRBJ2-3 and V is TRBV19; 9 bases align to TRBD2. CDR1 and CDR2 (germline): LNHDA, SQIVND (reference sequence). The CDR3 is made up of 14 amino acids. With V trimmed by 6 bases and J by 4 bases, 5 bases remained unmatched. The CDR3 spells CASRTRGGADTQYF. The CDR3 region has the DNA TGTGCCAGTAGGACGCGGGGGGGCGCAGATACGCAGTATTTT.

The V call is TRBV11-2, the J call TRBJ1-4, with 10 bases that match TRBD1. The V gene's germline CDR1 is SGHAT and CDR2 FQNNGV. The CDR3 has 16 amino acids. V was clipped by 1 base and J by 10 bases; unmatched bases: 9. The CDR3 region is CASSLASGTGARKLFF. The CDR3 DNA reads TGTGCCAGCAGCTTAGCATCCGGGACAGGGGCCCGAAAACTGTTTTTT.

This chain connects TRBV5-6 to TRBJ1-2, with 8 bases lining up with TRBD1. This CDR3 is 13 amino acids long. CDR1 is SGHDT and CDR2 is YYEEEE in the germline V gene. The V gene end was trimmed by 4 bases and the J gene end by 4 bases; junction bases not matched to a gene: 3. CDR3 region: CASSVRGPYGYTF. CDR3 nucleotide sequence: TGTGCCAGCAGCGTCAGGGGGCCCTATGGCTACACCTTC.

This clone has more than one count but fewer than ten. The chain has TRBV2 and TRBJ1-5; tentative D call: TRBD1 (5 bases). The V end lost 7 bases, the J end lost 0 bases, and 10 bases lay between the germline ends. Germline V CDR1 and CDR2: SNHLY, FYNNEI. The CDR3 sequence is 14 residues long. CDR3: CASTGLYSNQPQHF. DNA of the CDR3: TGTGCCAGCACGGGACTATATAGCAATCAGCCCCAGCATTTT.

This clone has just one count. The V and J genes are TRBV28 and TRBJ1-5, with TRBD1 as a possible D gene (5 bases). Germline CDR1 is MDHEN and CDR2 is SYDVKM. The CDR3 is made up of 15 amino acids. Trimming stripped 4 bases from V and 5 bases from J, with 15 bases between. The CDR3 region is CASSSSQGWDQPQHF. The CDR3 DNA reads TGTGCCAGCAGTTCATCGCAGGGATGGGATCAGCCCCAGCATTTT. Together with reference TRBV28 and TRBJ1-5, the CDR3 gives the full variable domain: DVKVTQSSRYLVKRTGEKVFLECVQDMDHENMFWYRQDPGLGLRLIYFSYDVKMKEKGDIPEGYSVSREKKERFSLILESASTNQTSMYLCASSSSQGWDQPQHFGDGTRLSIL.

The rearrangement links TRBV12-5 to TRBJ2-1; D is unclear. Trimming stripped 1 base from V and 7 bases from J, with 5 bases between. CDR1 and CDR2 (germline): LGHNT, FRNRAP. The CDR3 loop spans 12 amino acids. The CDR3 reads CASGLARNEQFF. The CDR3 coding sequence is TGTGCTAGTGGTTTGGCCCGGAATGAGCAGTTCTTC.

The CDR3 DNA sequence: TGCGCCAGCAGCCAAGGCGGGGGGGCCACAGATACGCAGTATTTT. Translating gives CASSQGGGATDTQYF. The chain has TRBV4-1 and TRBJ2-3; 9 bases are shared with TRBD2. Germline CDR1 MGHRA, CDR2 YSYEKL. CDR3 size: 15 residues. Unmatched junction bases numbered 1, after V lost 1 base and J lost 2 bases.

The chain joins TRBV18 to TRBJ2-2; 7 nucleotides agree with TRBD1. This CDR3 comprises 15 residues. The junction had 8 bases not matched to a gene; V was cut back by 5 bases and J by 5 bases. Germline CDR1 KGHSH, CDR2 LQKENI. The CDR3 coding sequence is TGTGCCAGCTCATCTCTGACAGGGACAACCGGGGAGCTGTTTTTT. Translating gives CASSSLTGTTGELFF.

The V call is TRBV5-4, the J call TRBJ2-3; no reliable D call. The CDR3 is made up of 13 amino acids. Germline CDR1 and CDR2: SGHNT and YYREEE (reference sequence). V lost 1 base and J 3 bases, leaving 6 bases between the germline ends. The CDR3 here is CASSLIGTDTQYF. The CDR3 DNA sequence: TGTGCCAGCAGCTTGATCGGGACAGATACGCAGTATTTT.

V usage is TRBV7-2 and J usage is TRBJ1-6, with D tentatively TRBD1 (5 bases). V was shortened by 4 bases and J by 10 bases, with 5 bases between the two germline ends. This CDR3 is built from 11 residues. Per the germline V gene, CDR1 is SGHTA and CDR2 is FQGNSA. The CDR3 here is CASSYRSPLHF. CDR3 nucleotides: TGTGCCAGCAGCTACAGGTCACCCCTCCACTTT.

The genes are TRBV18 and TRBJ1-6; D is undetermined. There are 15 residues in the CDR3. Germline V CDR1 and CDR2: KGHSH, LQKENI. The V gene lost 6 bases and the J gene lost 0 bases, with 9 bases spanning the gap. The CDR3 protein is CASSPRDSYNSPLHF. The CDR3 region has the DNA TGTGCCAGCTCCCCCCGGGACTCCTATAATTCACCCCTCCACTTT.

The chain links TRBV2 to TRBJ2-5; a weak D match, TRBD2 (6 bases). Germline CDR1 SNHLY, CDR2 FYNNEI. There are 12 residues in the CDR3. V lost 8 bases and J lost 3, with 10 bases in between. This CDR3 is CASGGLEETQYF. The CDR3 coding sequence is TGTGCCAGCGGGGGGTTGGAAGAGACCCAGTACTTC.

J is TRBJ1-4 and V is TRBV10-2, with a tentative D call TRBD1 (6 bases). V was cut by 6 bases and J by 8 bases, with 16 bases left in between. Germline loops: CDR1 WSHSY, CDR2 SAAADI. This CDR3 region has 14 residues. Written as DNA, the CDR3 is TGCGCCAGCAGAGTACAGGGTGGCGGCGAAAAACTGTTTTTT. This codes for CASRVQGGGEKLFF.

The chain has TRBV4-1 and TRBJ2-2; the D is unclear. Trimming left V 1 base short and J 5 bases short, with 8 bases between. Germline lookup yields CDR1 MGHRA and CDR2 YSYEKL. The CDR3 extends over 14 amino acids. This chain's CDR3 is CASSQGTATGELFF. CDR3 nucleotides: TGCGCCAGCAGCCAAGGCACCGCGACCGGGGAGCTGTTTTTT.

J is TRBJ2-2 and V is TRBV15; TRBD2 agrees at 10 bases. Trimming at V came to 2 bases and at J to 3 bases, leaving 3 bases not matched to a gene. CDR3 size: 16 residues. The germline CDR1 and CDR2 sequences are LNHNV and YYDKDF (reference sequence). The CDR3 loop reads CATSRPLAGDTGELFF. Here the CDR3 DNA reads TGTGCCACCAGCAGACCCCTAGCGGGGGACACCGGGGAGCTGTTTTTT. The complete variable domain, with remaining parts taken from reference TRBV15 and TRBJ2-2, reads DAMVIQNPRYQVTQFGKPVTLSCSQTLNHNVMYWYQQKSSQAPKLLFHYYDKDFNNEADTPDNFQSRRPNTSFCFLDIRSPGLGDTAMYLCATSRPLAGDTGELFFGEGSRLTVL.

This chain links TRBV4-2 with TRBJ2-3, with 9 bases lining up with TRBD2. V lost 5 bases, J lost 0 bases, and 6 bases stayed unmatched. The CDR3 loop spans 16 amino acids. Germline CDR1 and CDR2: LGHNA and YNFKEQ. CDR3 bases: TGTGCCAGCAGCGCTTCTAGCGGGGTTAGCACAGATACGCAGTATTTT. As protein: CASSASSGVSTDTQYF.